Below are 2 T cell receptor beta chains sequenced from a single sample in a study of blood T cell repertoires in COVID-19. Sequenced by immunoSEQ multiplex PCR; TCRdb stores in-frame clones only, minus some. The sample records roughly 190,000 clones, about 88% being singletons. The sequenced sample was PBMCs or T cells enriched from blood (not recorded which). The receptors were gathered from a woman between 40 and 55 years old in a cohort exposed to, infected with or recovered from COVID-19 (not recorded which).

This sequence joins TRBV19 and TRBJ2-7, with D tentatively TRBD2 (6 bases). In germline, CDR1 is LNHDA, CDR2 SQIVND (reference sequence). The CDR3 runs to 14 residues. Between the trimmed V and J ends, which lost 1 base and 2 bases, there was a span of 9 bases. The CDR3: CASSIGSGAYEQYF. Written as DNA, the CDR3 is TGTGCCAGTAGTATAGGTTCGGGGGCCTACGAGCAGTACTTC.

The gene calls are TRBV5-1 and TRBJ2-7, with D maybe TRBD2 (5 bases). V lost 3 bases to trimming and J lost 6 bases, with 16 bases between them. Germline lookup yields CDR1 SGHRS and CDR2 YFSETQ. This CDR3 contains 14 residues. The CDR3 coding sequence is TGCGCCAGCAGCTCGTCGTGGGTCGGGGTCGAGCAGTACTTC. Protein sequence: CASSSSWVGVEQYF. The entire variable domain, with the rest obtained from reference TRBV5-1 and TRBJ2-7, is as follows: KAGVTQTPRYLIKTRGQQVTLSCSPISGHRSVSWYQQTPGQGLQFLFEYFSETQRNKGNFPGRFSGRQFSNSRSEMNVSTLELGDSALYLCASSSSWVGVEQYFGPGTRLTVT.